This T cell receptor (beta chain) was profiled in a study of radiotherapy plus CTLA-4 blockade in lung cancer. Study summary: Objective responses were observed in 15% to 20% of patients, and disease control was achieved by 30% to 40%.

TCRdb's table, derived via immunoSEQ multiplex PCR, lists solely in-frame clones and lacks some. The sample has fewer than 85,000 clones, roughly 86% seen once; the top ten hold less than 0.9%. Germline V CDR1 and CDR2: DFQATT, SNEGSKA (reference sequence). The CDR3 runs to 11 residues. After removal of 2 bases from V and 6 bases from J, the junction contained 1 base not matched to a gene. The study gave focal radiation plus ipilimumab CTLA-4 blockade to patients with chemo-refractory metastatic non-small-cell lung cancer. The receptor's source is a human donor with non-small cell lung cancer who had stable disease on radiotherapy plus ipilimumab. The chain uses TRBV20-1 and TRBJ2-7; 7 bases align to TRBD1. Specimen: peripheral blood, collected from a patient treated with radiotherapy plus ipilimumab. CDR3 protein: CSARRTGEQYF. The CDR3 DNA reads as TGCAGTGCTAGACGGACAGGCGAGCAGTACTTC.